A selection of T cell receptor beta chains follows, all from one sample in a study of T cell repertoires in aging, cancer and after chemotherapy. MiXCR was run by TCRdb on the multiplex PCR reads, yielding one entry per CDR3 protein. The table lists over 8,000 distinct CDR3 sequences, 30% to 40% of them singletons. The sample consisted of blood. Receptors originate from a human donor in good health. The CDR3 runs from the conserved cysteine through the conserved F or W.

j_call v_call cdr3_length cdr3_aa
TRBJ1-2 TRBV13 17 CASSAGTGGKGTYGYTF
TRBJ2-2 TRBV20-1 14 CSARVVGDTGELFF
TRBJ2-3 TRBV11-3 16 CASSPGQGSRTDTQYF
TRBJ2-1 TRBV6-5 16 CAISESESGVYNEQFF
TRBJ1-3 TRBV5-4 14 CASSPYRGGNTIYF
TRBJ2-1 TRBV7-3 13 CASSSDRENEQFF
TRBJ1-6 TRBV6-6 18 CASSFTDWIRAYNSPLHF
TRBJ1-1 TRBV18 15 CASFNRMGGPTEAFF
TRBJ1-6 TRBV7-6 15 CASSYTTGQGSPLHF
TRBJ1-1 TRBV5-1 11 CASSLEGEAFF
TRBJ2-1 TRBV6-2/TRBV6-3 18 CASRSPSGGVSSYNEQFF
TRBJ1-2 TRBV4-3 13 CASSERGFYGYTF
TRBJ1-4 TRBV14 17 CASSRDRGGFGSGKLFF
TRBJ1-2 TRBV20-1 13 CSGVRDKNYGYTF
TRBJ1-2 TRBV27 17 CASSLSGGQGAGYGYTF
TRBJ1-1 TRBV5-6 13 CASSRYRGVEAFF
TRBJ2-1 TRBV28 16 CASSWLHGGNYNEQFF
TRBJ1-1 TRBV4-2 13 CASSQDGGIEAFF
TRBJ2-2 TRBV7-2 15 CASSLGVGNTGELFF
TRBJ2-4 TRBV20-1 14 CSAPQGTIKYIQYF
TRBJ1-2 TRBV19 15 CASSLFGQPVDGYTF
TRBJ2-1 TRBV19 14 CASSPQSSYNEQFF
TRBJ1-1 TRBV6-5 14 CASSYLGEGTVAFF
TRBJ2-1 TRBV4-3 16 CASSQDPGGDYNEQFF
TRBJ1-2 TRBV4-3 14 CASSQSAGWNGYTF
TRBJ2-5 TRBV29-1 12 CSVKTHQETQYF
TRBJ2-3 TRBV28 12 CASNGGWDTQYF
TRBJ1-6 TRBV7-9 15 CASSQRGSQGSPLHF
TRBJ2-3 TRBV11-1 15 CASSLTGASTDTQYF
TRBJ2-3 TRBV29-1 11 CSVETGDTQYF
TRBJ2-1 TRBV6-5 15 CASSYGTSSYNEQFF
TRBJ1-2 TRBV6-4 12 CASSLGTTSHTF
TRBJ2-7 TRBV7-2 14 CASRDLGSRPEQYF
TRBJ2-1 TRBV5-1 14 CASSAGTGGHEQFF
TRBJ2-2 TRBV12-3/TRBV12-4 12 CASSLAGGELFF
TRBJ2-1 TRBV6-2/TRBV6-3 15 CASSETGTAYNEQFF
TRBJ2-1 TRBV27 15 CASSLQASGYNEQFF
TRBJ1-4 TRBV7-6 13 CASSSNRDEKLFF
TRBJ1-2 TRBV6-6 15 CASSYPLRKVYGYTF
TRBJ2-3 TRBV7-2 22 CASSFYICSAPLAGVGTDTQYF
TRBJ2-2 TRBV18 16 CASSSKLAGVTGELFF
TRBJ2-2 TRBV6-4 17 CASSDKTSGGHTGELFF
TRBJ1-2 TRBV15 14 CATSRTGTLYGYTF
TRBJ2-4 TRBV28 14 CASSSWTAKNIQYF